Below, one T cell receptor (beta chain) is given with its context. Its antigen remains unidentified. The CDR3 covers 13 residues. Trimming shortened V by 1 base and J by 0 bases, and 4 bases separated the two germline ends. Germline V CDR1 and CDR2: LNHNV, YYDKDF (reference sequence). Measured with immunoSEQ multiplex PCR; TCRdb has only the in-frame clones, and not every one. The table lists about 160,000 clones, 80% to 90% of them singletons. The sample is drawn from a study of cytomegalovirus exposure and HLA in healthy donors. Study-wide findings and caveats: Cytomegalovirus association was assigned to about 150 TCR beta chains. Under in vitro conditions, a few CMV-associated chains were confirmed as specific for CMV antigens. One later analysis, an examination of the approximately 120 validation repertoires, found that first-cohort TCR clusters tended to co-occur in them.

The TCR sequence derives from a woman under 30 in good health and CMV-seronegative. V and J are TRBV15 and TRBJ2-7; unclear D gene. Sequencing was done on a sample of PBMCs. CDR3 coding DNA: TGTGCCACCAGCAGAGCCTACTCCTACGAGCAGTACTTC. Translation gives CATSRAYSYEQYF. Together with reference TRBV15 and TRBJ2-7, the CDR3 gives the full variable domain: DAMVIQNPRYQVTQFGKPVTLSCSQTLNHNVMYWYQQKSSQAPKLLFHYYDKDFNNEADTPDNFQSRRPNTSFCFLDIRSPGLGDTAMYLCATSRAYSYEQYFGPGTRLTVT.